This T cell receptor beta chain stems from a study of cytomegalovirus exposure and HLA in healthy donors. PCR involved 60 Vbeta and 13 Jbeta primers. Clones were read by immunoSEQ multiplex PCR, and TCRdb kept only the in-frame ones, dropping some. Here the sample spans around 64,000 clones, 85% to 90% being singletons. Overall study results and limits: Confirmation was obtained in vitro that a few CMV-associated chains are specific for CMV antigens.

A word on this clone: The antigen remains undetermined.

V dropped 5 bases and J dropped 3 bases, with 14 bases sitting between them. Germline V CDR1 and CDR2: SGHAT, FQNNGV. The CDR3 loop spans 15 amino acids. The receptor was isolated from a woman between 25 and 40 years old in good health and CMV-seropositive. The V and J genes are TRBV11-2 and TRBJ2-1, with D perhaps TRBD1 (5 bases). Sequenced sample: PBMCs. The CDR3 loop reads CASSEGVNNYNEQFF. In DNA form, the CDR3 reads TGTGCCAGCAGCGAAGGGGTTAACAACTACAATGAGCAGTTCTTC.